The 24 T cell receptor beta chains presented below share a single source sample, sequenced in a study of control samples from healthy donors and cancer patients. Sequencing was performed with immunoSEQ multiplex PCR; in TCRdb, only in-frame clones are kept and a portion is missing. Its table records fewer than 250,000 clones. Input material: blood. These receptors originate from a woman aged 25 to 45 in good health.

The V call is TRBV30, the J call TRBJ2-1; TRBD2 agrees at 14 bases. V dropped 7 bases and J dropped 9; count of bases not matched to a gene: 5. The germline CDR1 and CDR2 sequences are GTSNPN and SVGIG (reference sequence). The CDR3 has 13 amino acids. The CDR3 sequence: CAFRGTSGGEQFF. In DNA, the CDR3 is TGTGCCTTCCGCGGGACTAGCGGGGGTGAGCAGTTCTTC.

V is TRBV11-2 and J is TRBJ2-7, with a weak D call TRBD1 (6 bases). In germline, CDR1 is SGHAT, CDR2 FQNNGV. The V end lost 1 base, the J end lost 6 bases, and 16 bases lay between the germline ends. The CDR3 runs to 15 residues. CDR3 nucleotides: TGTGCCAGCAGCTTAGCGACCGGGACACGTGTCGAGCAGTACTTC. Translating gives CASSLATGTRVEQYF.

The chain has TRBV4-3 and TRBJ2-7; D might be TRBD1 or TRBD2, each matching 5 bases. Trimming removed 1 base from V and 3 bases from J, with 16 bases in between. CDR1 and CDR2 from the germline V gene are LGHNA and YSLEER. The CDR3 covers 16 residues. The CDR3 nucleotides read TGCGCCAGCAGCCAAGCGACCTCCGGGGCTGACTACGAGCAGTACTTC. It is translated as CASSQATSGADYEQYF.

Here the CDR3 DNA reads TGTGCCAGCAGCCAAAACAGGGGGGTAAATAATTCACCCCTCCACTTT. Its protein is CASSQNRGVNNSPLHF. The chain recombines TRBV7-2 with TRBJ1-6; 8 nucleotides agree with TRBD1. Germline CDR1 reads SGHTA; CDR2 reads FQGNSA. V was clipped by 5 bases and J by 5 bases; unmatched bases: 8. CDR3 size: 16 residues. The full variable domain, rest sourced from reference TRBV7-2 and TRBJ1-6, is GAGVSQSPSNKVTEKGKDVELRCDPISGHTALYWYRQSLGQGLEFLIYFQGNSAPDKSGLPSDRFSAERTGGSVSTLTIQRTQQEDSAVYLCASSQNRGVNNSPLHFGNGTRLTVT.

The chain employs TRBV13 and TRBJ1-4; D might be TRBD1 (5 bases). The V end was cut by 5 bases, the J end by 3 bases, with 16 bases between. Germline lookup yields CDR1 PRHDT and CDR2 FYEKMQ (reference sequence). This CDR3 is built from 16 residues. The chain's CDR3 is CASSPIFRGANEKLFF. The CDR3 DNA sequence: TGTGCCAGCAGCCCCATCTTTAGGGGAGCTAATGAAAAACTGTTTTTT.

The V gene is TRBV4-3, the J gene TRBJ2-7; D is possibly TRBD1 or TRBD2 (5 bases each). Trimming pared 1 base from V and 1 base from J, leaving 11 bases between. CDR1 is LGHNA, CDR2 YSLEER, per germline. This CDR3 region has 15 residues. The CDR3 coding sequence is TGCGCCAGCAGCCAAGCCGGGACGGCATCCTACGAGCAGTACTTC. Translated: CASSQAGTASYEQYF.

The V gene is TRBV10-1, the J gene TRBJ2-2, with TRBD1 as a possible D gene (6 bases). V was shortened by 6 bases and J by 2 bases, with 13 bases between the two germline ends. CDR1 and CDR2 from the germline V gene are WNHNN and SYGVQD (reference sequence). The CDR3 has 15 amino acids. CDR3 nucleotide sequence: TGCGCCAGCAGGGGACCGGGACACAACACCGGGGAGCTGTTTTTT. It translates to CASRGPGHNTGELFF.

J is TRBJ2-1 and V is TRBV7-3; D is unresolved. CDR3 length equals 14 residues. Trimming took off 2 bases at V and 10 bases at J, with 15 bases between the two ends. Germline CDR1 is SGHTA and CDR2 is FQGTGA. The CDR3 nucleotides are TGTGCCAGCAGCTTATTGGCTAGATCCAGGGAGCAGTTCTTC. Translating gives CASSLLARSREQFF.

The chain recombines TRBV2 with TRBJ1-1, with 9 bases that match TRBD1. The germline gives CDR1 SNHLY, CDR2 FYNNEI. J lost 1 base, V lost 6 bases, and 6 bases had no gene match. The CDR3 length is 15 residues. CDR3 sequence reads: CASRDRGGSNTEAFF. CDR3 DNA: TGTGCCAGCAGGGACAGGGGAGGATCGAACACTGAAGCTTTCTTT.

The chain is built from TRBV7-9 and TRBJ1-4, with D possibly TRBD1 on 5 matching bases. This CDR3 has 15 residues. Germline V lookup: CDR1 SEHNR, CDR2 FQNEAQ (reference sequence). Trimming took 2 bases from V and 8 from J, leaving 15 bases between them. Here the CDR3 DNA reads TGTGCCAGCAGCTTAAGTAATCGGCGGGACGAAAAACTGTTTTTT. It translates to CASSLSNRRDEKLFF.

V usage is TRBV29-1 and J usage is TRBJ1-5, with D maybe TRBD1 (6 bases). In germline, CDR1 is SQVTM, CDR2 ANQGSEA. V lost 1 base and J lost 4, with 14 bases in between. This CDR3 comprises 15 residues. The CDR3 here is CSVEVSGAGNQPQHF. The CDR3 DNA sequence: TGCAGCGTTGAAGTTTCGGGGGCTGGTAATCAGCCCCAGCATTTT.

This sequence joins TRBV27 and TRBJ2-7, with TRBD1 as a possible D gene (6 bases). Germline lookup yields CDR1 MNHEY and CDR2 SMNVEV (reference sequence). V lost 2 bases and J 7 bases, leaving 21 bases between the germline ends. The CDR3 sequence is 16 residues long. The CDR3 DNA is TGTGCCAGCAGTTTAAAGGGTAACCTCCAGGGGCCAGAGCAGTACTTC. Residues: CASSLKGNLQGPEQYF.

V usage is TRBV28 and J usage is TRBJ1-4, with 7 bases matching TRBD1. CDR3 length: 16 residues. J lost 4 bases, V lost 6 bases, and 11 bases had no gene match. Germline assignment: CDR1 MDHEN and CDR2 SYDVKM. CDR3 region: CASSRTGVGVNEKLFF. The DNA of the CDR3 is TGTGCCAGCAGCCGTACAGGGGTAGGAGTTAATGAAAAACTGTTTTTT.

V gene TRBV7-3 combines with J gene TRBJ2-2; weak D call: TRBD2 (7 bases). The V and J ends lost 6 bases and 3 bases respectively, with 11 bases between them. The CDR3 totals 14 residues. Looked up from germline, CDR1 is SGHTA and CDR2 is FQGTGA. For the CDR3, the DNA is TGTGCCAGCAGGTTCGGGGGGCACACCGGGGAGCTGTTTTTT. Protein product: CASRFGGHTGELFF.

The chain recombines TRBV5-1 with TRBJ1-3; D may be TRBD1 (5 bases). V was cut by 0 bases and J by 2 bases, with 9 bases left in between. The CDR3 extends over 15 amino acids. From germline, CDR1 is SGHRS and CDR2 YFSETQ. CDR3 coding DNA: TGCGCCAGCAGCTTGGCCGGGACTCCTGGAAACACCATATATTTT. This gives the protein CASSLAGTPGNTIYF.

The chain uses TRBV5-5 and TRBJ1-2; 9 nucleotides line up with TRBD1. V gave up 4 bases and J gave up 3 bases; unmatched junction bases: 10. This CDR3 contains 16 residues. Germline V gene data show CDR1 as SGHKS and CDR2 as YYEKEE (reference sequence). The CDR3 is CASSAGRQGVHYGYTF. In DNA form, the CDR3 reads TGTGCCAGCAGCGCCGGTCGACAGGGGGTTCACTATGGCTACACCTTC.

This chain joins TRBV5-1 and TRBJ1-6; 9 bases agree with TRBD1. Germline loops: CDR1 SGHRS, CDR2 YFSETQ. The V gene end was trimmed by 2 bases and the J gene end by 10 bases; junction bases not matched to a gene: 7. The CDR3 is made up of 15 amino acids. Written as DNA, the CDR3 is TGCGCCAGCAGCTTAAGACAGGGGGAGGGATCACCCCTCCACTTT. This sequence encodes CASSLRQGEGSPLHF. The whole variable domain, filled in from reference TRBV5-1 and TRBJ1-6, reads KAGVTQTPRYLIKTRGQQVTLSCSPISGHRSVSWYQQTPGQGLQFLFEYFSETQRNKGNFPGRFSGRQFSNSRSEMNVSTLELGDSALYLCASSLRQGEGSPLHFGNGTRLTVT.

The chain links TRBV6-2 or TRBV6-3 to TRBJ1-1, with D uncertain. This CDR3 has 14 amino acids. With 2 bases removed from V and 3 bases from J, the gap between germline ends came to 10 bases. CDR1 and CDR2 from the germline V gene are MNHEY and SVGEGT. The CDR3 region has the DNA TGTGCCAGCAGTTACGGACTCGGGGACACTGAAGCTTTCTTT. It translates to CASSYGLGDTEAFF.

The rearrangement joins TRBV4-1 to TRBJ2-3, with 8 bases fitting TRBD1. Unmatched junction bases numbered 11, after V lost 4 bases and J lost 11 bases. The CDR3 length is 14 residues. Germline V gives CDR1 MGHRA, CDR2 YSYEKL. The CDR3 here is CASSPNPRGLGQYF. CDR3 coding DNA: TGCGCCAGCAGCCCGAACCCCAGGGGGCTTGGGCAGTATTTT.

The rearrangement uses TRBV28 and TRBJ1-4; D call uncertain. The CDR3 runs to 14 residues. V shed 6 bases and J shed 7 bases, with 15 bases lying between them. CDR1 and CDR2 (germline): MDHEN, SYDVKM. CDR3 sequence: CASRWPASTEKLFF. DNA of the CDR3: TGTGCCAGCAGATGGCCGGCCTCTACTGAAAAACTGTTTTTT.

The chain carries TRBV6-5 and TRBJ2-5, with 13 bases lining up with TRBD2. Germline CDR1 and CDR2: MNHEY and SVGAGI. V was pared by 10 bases and J by 7 bases, with 9 bases of the junction left unmatched. CDR3 length: 14 residues. The CDR3 sequence is CATGLAGEGGTQYF. The CDR3 bases are TGTGCCACCGGACTAGCGGGGGAAGGGGGGACCCAGTACTTC.

The chain is built from TRBV7-9 and TRBJ1-2; D is unresolved. The V gene lost 2 bases and the J gene lost 0 bases, with 22 bases spanning the gap. The V gene's germline CDR1 is SEHNR and CDR2 FQNEAQ (reference sequence). There are 19 residues in the CDR3. CDR3 DNA sequence: TGTGCCAGCAGCTTATTAGTTCGGCAGAATCTAAAGACTAACTATGGCTACACCTTC. Its protein product is CASSLLVRQNLKTNYGYTF.

The chain carries TRBV19 and TRBJ2-3; 7 bases match TRBD2. The V gene end was trimmed by 8 bases and the J gene end by 0 bases; junction bases not matched to a gene: 8. CDR1 LNHDA and CDR2 SQIVND come from the germline V gene (reference sequence). This CDR3 region has 15 residues. CDR3: CASFDGGTSTDTQYF. Written as DNA, the CDR3 is TGTGCCAGTTTCGACGGGGGGACCAGCACAGATACGCAGTATTTT. Filled out from reference TRBV19 and TRBJ2-3, the complete variable domain reads DGGITQSPKYLFRKEGQNVTLSCEQNLNHDAMYWYRQDPGQGLRLIYYSQIVNDFQKGDIAEGYSVSREKKESFPLTVTSAQKNPTAFYLCASFDGGTSTDTQYFGPGTRLTVL.

As to this clone: Compared with germline, one end of the junction differs, possibly owing to a read error. V is TRBV19 and J is TRBJ1-1; D is undetermined. This CDR3 is 17 amino acids long. From germline, CDR1 is LNHDA and CDR2 SQIVND (reference sequence). CDR3 region: CASSIRRTATGNTDAFF. Here the CDR3 DNA reads TGTGCCAGTAGTATTCGCAGGACGGCCACCGGGAACACTGACGCTTTCTTT.